These 27 T cell receptor beta chains originate from one sample sequenced in a study of blood T cell repertoires in COVID-19. Using immunoSEQ multiplex PCR, the repertoire was profiled, and TCRdb retains in-frame clones only, with some absent. The sample yields more than 40,000 clones, 85% to 90% seen once. The sequencing sample was made of peripheral blood. These receptors were obtained from a human donor in a cohort sampled during active COVID-19.

This chain links TRBV6-2 or TRBV6-3 with TRBJ1-2; possibly TRBD1 for D (6 bases). Trimming took off 1 base at V and 4 bases at J, with 10 bases between the two ends. The CDR3 spans 14 residues. CDR1 MNHEY and CDR2 SVGEGT come from the germline V gene. In DNA, the CDR3 is TGTGCCAGCAGTTACTGGGACACCTCCTATGGCTACACCTTC. Translated, it gives CASSYWDTSYGYTF.

The chain employs TRBV10-3 and TRBJ2-5, with 7 nucleotides matching TRBD1. Germline V gene data show CDR1 as ENHRY and CDR2 as SYGVKD. The trim removed 4 bases at V and 0 bases at J, leaving 2 bases unmatched. This CDR3 comprises 14 residues. This chain's CDR3 is CAISVGQDQETQYF. CDR3 DNA sequence: TGTGCCATCAGTGTTGGACAGGACCAAGAGACCCAGTACTTC.

The chain couples TRBV6-2 or TRBV6-3 to TRBJ2-7; 7 positions agree with TRBD1. V was clipped by 2 bases and J by 2 bases; unmatched bases: 0. Germline CDR1 is MNHEY and CDR2 is SVGEGT. The CDR3 contains 13 residues. CDR3 sequence (DNA): TGTGCCAGCAGTTACACAGGGGCCTACGAGCAGTACTTC. Its translation is CASSYTGAYEQYF.

The V gene is TRBV3-1 (or the pseudogene TRBV3-2), the J gene TRBJ2-7; 12 nucleotides agree with TRBD2. V trimming: 4 bases; J trimming: 7 bases; junction bases outside the gene matches: 8. Germline loops: CDR1 LGHDT, CDR2 YNNKEL (reference sequence). CDR3 length: 15 amino acids. CDR3 region: CASSLGTSGPREQYF. CDR3 nucleotides: TGTGCCAGCAGCCTTGGGACTAGCGGGCCCCGGGAGCAGTACTTC.

The chain combines TRBV4-3 with TRBJ2-3, with 8 nucleotides matching TRBD2. J was trimmed by 0 bases and V by 4 bases; bases with no gene match: 6. The length of the CDR3 is 16 residues. Germline V gene lookup returns CDR1 LGHNA and CDR2 YSLEER. The CDR3 sequence is CASSRDPSGSTDTQYF. The CDR3 DNA reads TGCGCCAGCAGCCGGGACCCTAGCGGGAGCACAGATACGCAGTATTTT.

The chain couples TRBV9 to TRBJ2-1, with 7 bases that match TRBD2. This CDR3 is 17 amino acids long. Germline assignment: CDR1 SGDLS and CDR2 YYNGEE. V shed 3 bases, J shed 7 bases, and the junction held 16 bases outside the gene matches. In DNA form, the CDR3 reads TGTGCCAGCAGCGCCGATCCCCTAGCGGCAACTTGGAATGAGCAGTTCTTC. This translates into CASSADPLAATWNEQFF.

The gene calls are TRBV27 and TRBJ2-7; D call uncertain. CDR3 length equals 14 residues. V gave up 4 bases and J gave up 0 bases, with 10 bases separating them. In germline, CDR1 is MNHEY, CDR2 SMNVEV (reference sequence). The CDR3 reads CASSSASDSYEQYF. The CDR3 DNA sequence: TGTGCCAGCAGTTCTGCGTCCGACTCCTACGAGCAGTACTTC.

The rearrangement links TRBV14 to TRBJ2-1; 16 bases are shared with TRBD2. The CDR3 loop spans 18 amino acids. Germline V gene lookup returns CDR1 SGHDN and CDR2 FVKESK. Trimming cost V 3 bases and J 7 bases; bases outside gene matches: 9. The CDR3 coding sequence is TGTGCCAGCAGCCAGAAACAATCGGGACTAGCGGGGGGGAATGAGCAGTTCTTC. This sequence encodes CASSQKQSGLAGGNEQFF.

The gene calls are TRBV11-2 and TRBJ2-7; 8 nucleotides match TRBD2. The trim removed 8 bases at V and 6 bases at J, leaving 9 bases unmatched. Per the germline V gene, CDR1 is SGHAT and CDR2 is FQNNGV. The CDR3 is 13 amino acids. Here the CDR3 DNA reads TGTGCCAGCGGGTTAGCGGCGGGAGGCGAGCAGTACTTC. This translates into CASGLAAGGEQYF.

This chain uses TRBV21-1 with TRBJ2-1; TRBD2 is the table's D call and was not checked against the DNA. TRBV21-1 represents a pseudogene. The CDR3 totals 14 residues. The CDR3 loop is CASTWDFVYNEQFF. The CDR3 DNA reads as TGTGCCAGCACCTGGGACTTCGTCTACAATGAGCAGTTCTTC.

The rearrangement joins TRBV13 to TRBJ2-1, with D maybe TRBD1 (7 bases). The CDR3 is 15 residues long. Trimming removed 5 bases at V and 4 bases at J, with 15 bases between. CDR1 PRHDT and CDR2 FYEKMQ come from the germline V gene (reference sequence). The CDR3 loop is CASSGQGGSYNEQFF. In DNA, the CDR3 is TGTGCCAGCAGCGGTCAGGGGGGTAGTTACAATGAGCAGTTCTTC. Looking up the rest from reference TRBV13 and TRBJ2-1 gives the full variable domain: AAGVIQSPRHLIKEKRETATLKCYPIPRHDTVYWYQQGPGQDPQFLISFYEKMQSDKGSIPDRFSAQQFSDYHSELNMSSLELGDSALYFCASSGQGGSYNEQFFGPGTRLTVL.

V gene TRBV3-1 (or the pseudogene TRBV3-2) combines with J gene TRBJ2-7; 7 positions match TRBD2. V lost 1 base, J lost 8 bases, and 5 bases stayed unmatched. The germline CDR1 and CDR2 sequences are LGHDT and YNNKEL (reference sequence). The CDR3 is made up of 13 amino acids. CDR3 amino acids: CASSQVAGGKQYF. CDR3 sequence (DNA): TGTGCCAGCAGCCAAGTAGCGGGTGGGAAGCAGTACTTC.

The chain uses TRBV5-5 and TRBJ1-1, with 7 bases aligning to TRBD1. CDR3 size: 14 residues. V lost 4 bases and J lost 1; bases outside the gene matches: 4. CDR1 and CDR2 (germline): SGHKS, YYEKEE (reference sequence). CDR3 residues: CASSLGQPNTEAFF. DNA of the CDR3: TGTGCCAGCAGCCTGGGACAGCCGAACACTGAAGCTTTCTTT.

The J gene is TRBJ2-5, the V gene TRBV11-2, with 10 bases lining up with TRBD1. Germline V gene lookup returns CDR1 SGHAT and CDR2 FQNNGV. V was clipped by 3 bases and J by 5 bases; unmatched bases: 12. CDR3 length: 17 amino acids. The CDR3 DNA reads as TGTGCCAGCAGCTTCGACAGGGGGCGCGGTTTTTTTGAGACCCAGTACTTC. Amino acid sequence: CASSFDRGRGFFETQYF.

The chain is built from TRBV28 and TRBJ2-7; possible D gene TRBD2, 6 bases. Trimming pared 5 bases from V and 3 bases from J, leaving 17 bases between. Germline loops: CDR1 MDHEN, CDR2 SYDVKM. There are 15 residues in the CDR3. The CDR3 coding sequence is TGTGCCAGCAGTGCCGGGACTCCCCCCGGCTACGAGCAGTACTTC. The encoded protein is CASSAGTPPGYEQYF.

This clone turned up a few times. This chain links TRBV28 with TRBJ2-4; D may be TRBD1 (6 bases). Germline V CDR1 and CDR2: MDHEN, SYDVKM. The CDR3 length is 13 residues. V lost 2 bases and J 9 bases, leaving 11 bases between the germline ends. The CDR3 is CASSLQGQGIQYF. The CDR3 DNA reads TGTGCCAGCAGTTTACAGGGGCAAGGCATTCAGTACTTC.

The V call is TRBV5-5, the J call TRBJ2-1; tentative D call: TRBD2 (6 bases). Germline V CDR1 and CDR2: SGHKS, YYEKEE (reference sequence). This CDR3 comprises 15 residues. The germline V and J ends were trimmed by 4 bases and 1 base, with 12 bases remaining between them. The CDR3 nucleotides are TGTGCCAGCAGCCAAGGAGGGATTTCCTACAATGAGCAGTTCTTC. This translates into CASSQGGISYNEQFF.

This rearrangement joins TRBV23-1 to TRBJ2-5, with D possibly TRBD1 on 5 matching bases. TRBV23-1 is flagged as an ORF with uncertain function. The V and J ends lost 6 bases and 5 bases respectively, with 13 bases between them. There are 13 residues in the CDR3. CDR3 bases: TGCGCCAGCAGAAAGGGGCGTTTGGAGACCCAGTACTTC. This translates into CASRKGRLETQYF.

This sequence joins TRBV27 and TRBJ2-1, with TRBD2 as a possible D gene (6 bases). The germline V gene encodes CDR1 MNHEY and CDR2 SMNVEV (reference sequence). This CDR3 comprises 15 residues. The ends were cut back, 0 bases at V and 4 bases at J, with 10 bases in the middle. In nucleotides, the CDR3 is TGTGCCAGCAGTTTATCGGGCGGGACGTACAATGAGCAGTTCTTC. Protein sequence: CASSLSGGTYNEQFF.

The rearrangement joins TRBV5-4 to TRBJ2-1; 8 nucleotides align to TRBD2. The CDR3 is 15 residues long. V shed 1 base, J shed 0 bases, and the junction held 0 bases outside the gene matches. Germline CDR1 SGHNT, CDR2 YYREEE (reference sequence). The CDR3 loop is CASSLSGSSYNEQFF. The CDR3 DNA reads as TGTGCCAGCAGCTTGAGCGGGAGCTCCTACAATGAGCAGTTCTTC. Supplemented by reference TRBV5-4 and TRBJ2-1, the full variable domain reads ETGVTQSPTHLIKTRGQQVTLRCSSQSGHNTVSWYQQALGQGPQFIFQYYREEENGRGNFPPRFSGLQFPNYSSELNVNALELDDSALYLCASSLSGSSYNEQFFGPGTRLTVL.

The J gene is TRBJ2-6, the V gene TRBV7-2, with D possibly TRBD2 on 5 matching bases. The ends were cut back, 0 bases at V and 4 bases at J, with 7 bases in the middle. This CDR3 spans 15 amino acids. The germline gives CDR1 SGHTA, CDR2 FQGNSA. CDR3 sequence reads: CASSLATGGANVLTF. CDR3 sequence (DNA): TGTGCCAGCAGCTTAGCGACGGGGGGGGCCAACGTCCTGACTTTC.

The rearrangement uses TRBV11-2 and TRBJ2-7; TRBD2 aligns across 9 bases. CDR1 SGHAT and CDR2 FQNNGV come from the germline V gene. Trimming cost V 4 bases and J 4 bases; bases outside gene matches: 8. This CDR3 is 15 amino acids long. The CDR3 sequence: CASSSISGRSYEQYF. For the CDR3, the DNA is TGTGCCAGCAGCTCAATTAGCGGGAGATCTTACGAGCAGTACTTC.

The chain links TRBV4-3 to TRBJ2-3; 9 bases line up with TRBD2. This CDR3 region has 15 residues. CDR1 is LGHNA and CDR2 is YSLEER in the germline V gene. Germline trimming cut 4 bases from V and 0 bases from J; bases unmatched to any gene: 2. CDR3 DNA: TGCGCCAGCAGCCCCGGGACTAGCAGCACAGATACGCAGTATTTT. Translation gives CASSPGTSSTDTQYF.

The chain uses TRBV4-3 and TRBJ1-2; perhaps TRBD1 as D (6 bases). V lost 0 bases and J lost 8, with 19 bases in between. CDR1 and CDR2 (germline): LGHNA, YSLEER. This CDR3 has 16 amino acids. The CDR3 nucleotides read TGCGCCAGCAGCCAAGATCGGGACACCTGGATTAGGGGCTACACCTTC. Translation: CASSQDRDTWIRGYTF.

The CDR3 protein is CASMVLTGEQYF. CDR3 DNA sequence: TGTGCCAGCATGGTCCTGACGGGCGAGCAGTACTTC. The chain recombines TRBV6-6 with TRBJ2-7; no firm D call. CDR1 is MNHNY and CDR2 is SVGAGI in the germline V gene (reference sequence). V gave up 7 bases and J gave up 6 bases, with 13 bases separating them. The CDR3 has 12 residues.

The genes are TRBV24-1 and TRBJ1-1, with 8 positions matching TRBD1. The CDR3 is 16 amino acids. CDR1 KGHDR and CDR2 SFDVKD come from the germline V gene. V lost 4 bases, J lost 4 bases, and 10 bases stayed unmatched. The CDR3 bases are TGTGCCACCAGTGACCCTGGACAGGGAGGCAGCACTGAAGCTTTCTTT. As protein: CATSDPGQGGSTEAFF.

This clone was seen only a few times. The chain combines TRBV5-1 with TRBJ1-4, with 9 bases fitting TRBD1. Germline V lookup: CDR1 SGHRS, CDR2 YFSETQ. Trimming took 3 bases from V and 6 from J; bases not matched to a gene: 6. The CDR3 sequence is 15 residues long. The DNA of the CDR3 is TGCGCCAGCAGCTACACAGGGGGCGCGGATGAAAAACTGTTTTTT. Its protein product is CASSYTGGADEKLFF.